These 18 T cell receptor beta chains came from one sample sequenced in a study of PD-L1 blockade in urothelial cancer. The repertoire was sequenced with immunoSEQ multiplex PCR; TCRdb's copy has only in-frame clones and lacks some. The sample holds 84,000 or so clones; more than 75% are singletons and the top ten take around 15%. Time point reported: pretreatment peripheral blood. Here the sequenced sample was PBMCs, taken around atezolizumab (anti-PD-L1) treatment. The source is a man aged 55-75 years with urothelial cancer.

This clone showed up just once. V and J are TRBV5-1 and TRBJ1-4; no reliable D call. The V gene lost 1 base and the J gene lost 7 bases, with 11 bases spanning the gap. This CDR3 has 14 residues. Germline CDR1 reads SGHRS; CDR2 reads YFSETQ. CDR3 in amino acids: CASSLNSQSEKLFF. The CDR3 bases are TGCGCCAGCAGCTTGAACAGCCAGAGTGAAAAACTGTTTTTT.

The genes are TRBV6-5 and TRBJ1-1, with TRBD1 matching over 7 bases. Germline CDR1 is MNHEY and CDR2 is SVGAGI. The J segment lost 7 bases and the V segment lost 4 bases, leaving 6 bases of the junction unmatched. The CDR3 runs 13 residues. The CDR3 sequence: CASSSLDRVEAFF. CDR3 in DNA: TGTGCCAGCAGTTCCCTCGACAGGGTTGAAGCTTTCTTT.

V and J are TRBV2 and TRBJ2-7; D is undetermined. Deletions cut 4 bases from V and 5 bases from J, with 9 bases between. Germline V lookup: CDR1 SNHLY, CDR2 FYNNEI. The CDR3 has 12 residues. Written as DNA, the CDR3 is TGTGCCAGCAGTGTTGCTATTAACGAGCAGTACTTC. This codes for CASSVAINEQYF.

This clone was recorded a few times. The chain couples TRBV10-1 to TRBJ2-7, with 11 bases identical to TRBD2. CDR3 length equals 16 residues. Germline values: CDR1 WNHNN, CDR2 SYGVQD (reference sequence). V shed 5 bases, J shed 0 bases, and the junction held 6 bases outside the gene matches. The CDR3 DNA reads as TGCGCCAGCAGTCGAGGTACTAGCGGGAGCTCCTACGAGCAGTACTTC. Residues: CASSRGTSGSSYEQYF.

This sequence joins TRBV7-3 and TRBJ2-1; TRBD1 aligns across 8 bases. The CDR3 totals 14 residues. V trimming: 5 bases; J trimming: 7 bases; junction bases outside the gene matches: 7. The germline CDR1 and CDR2 sequences are SGHTA and FQGTGA. This CDR3 reads CASSRGQGRNEQFF. The CDR3 DNA reads as TGTGCCAGCAGCAGAGGACAGGGAAGGAATGAGCAGTTCTTC.

The rearrangement links TRBV5-1 to TRBJ2-2; D remains ambiguous. Looked up from germline, CDR1 is SGHRS and CDR2 is YFSETQ. The CDR3 length is 13 residues. V was cut by 0 bases and J by 6 bases, with 6 bases left in between. The CDR3 sequence is CASSLGAAGELFF. CDR3 DNA: TGCGCCAGCAGCTTGGGGGCCGCCGGGGAGCTGTTTTTT.

V is TRBV18 and J is TRBJ1-6; D may be TRBD1 (5 bases). CDR1 is KGHSH, CDR2 LQKENI, per germline. This CDR3 spans 17 amino acids. The V gene lost 6 bases and the J gene lost 6 bases, with 21 bases spanning the gap. CDR3: CASSPNAGRAGNSPLHF. The CDR3 DNA reads TGTGCCAGCTCGCCCAACGCAGGGAGGGCTGGTAATTCACCCCTCCACTTT.

The V call is TRBV30, the J call TRBJ1-5; D is perhaps TRBD1 (5 bases). Germline loops: CDR1 GTSNPN, CDR2 SVGIG (reference sequence). CDR3 length: 12 residues. Trimming cost V 4 bases and J 6 bases, with 10 bases left between them. CDR3 residues: CAWTAQGQPQHF. CDR3 in DNA: TGTGCCTGGACAGCTCAGGGTCAGCCCCAGCATTTT. The full variable domain, with the rest looked up from reference TRBV30 and TRBJ1-5, is SQTIHQWPATLVQPVGSPLSLECTVEGTSNPNLYWYRQAAGRGLQLLFYSVGIGQISSEVPQNLSASRPQDRQFILSSKKLLLSDSGFYLCAWTAQGQPQHFGDGTRLSIL.

On this clone: This CDR3 is also generated by other DNA sequences in the sample. The chain recombines TRBV30 with TRBJ2-1; 11 bases line up with TRBD1. CDR1 GTSNPN and CDR2 SVGIG come from the germline V gene (reference sequence). V was clipped by 0 bases and J by 7 bases; unmatched bases: 5. The CDR3 is 15 amino acids. The CDR3 DNA follows: TGTGCCTGGAGTGTCAGGACAGGGGGCTATAATGAGCAGTTCTTC. As protein: CAWSVRTGGYNEQFF.

The V call is TRBV19, the J call TRBJ2-1; 7 bases align to TRBD1. The J segment lost 1 base and the V segment lost 4 bases, leaving 7 bases of the junction unmatched. Germline-derived CDR1 and CDR2 are LNHDA and SQIVND (reference sequence). CDR3 length: 16 amino acids. CDR3 sequence: CASSTGQAKSYNEQFF. DNA for the CDR3: TGTGCCAGTAGTACCGGACAGGCAAAGTCCTACAATGAGCAGTTCTTC.

The V and J genes are TRBV5-5 and TRBJ2-5; 7 nucleotides match TRBD1. CDR1 is SGHKS, CDR2 YYEKEE, per germline (reference sequence). The length of the CDR3 is 15 residues. After removal of 2 bases from V and 4 bases from J, the junction contained 8 bases not matched to a gene. CDR3 bases: TGTGCCAGCAGCTTAAGACAGGGCGGCCGAGAGACCCAGTACTTC. This encodes CASSLRQGGRETQYF.

This chain links TRBV7-9 with TRBJ1-4, with 7 bases lining up with TRBD1. CDR3 length equals 15 residues. With V trimmed by 0 bases and J by 5 bases, 3 bases remained unmatched. Germline loops: CDR1 SEHNR, CDR2 FQNEAQ (reference sequence). The CDR3 DNA is TGTGCCAGCAGCTTAGCTGGCAGGGGGAATGAAAAACTGTTTTTT. Translating gives CASSLAGRGNEKLFF.

The rearrangement links TRBV19 to TRBJ2-7, with D possibly TRBD2 on 6 matching bases. Germline V gene lookup returns CDR1 LNHDA and CDR2 SQIVND (reference sequence). V gave up 2 bases and J gave up 3 bases, with 14 bases separating them. This CDR3 contains 15 residues. CDR3 sequence (DNA): TGTGCCAGTAGTATATCTTGGGGACTCCTCTACGAGCAGTACTTC. Protein product: CASSISWGLLYEQYF.

This chain connects TRBV6-5 to TRBJ2-7, with TRBD1 matching over 7 bases. Germline V lookup: CDR1 MNHEY, CDR2 SVGAGI. This CDR3 contains 15 residues. V shed 5 bases and J 2 bases; nucleotides not matched to a gene: 9. The CDR3 sequence: CASSRSRDSTYEQYF. The CDR3 coding sequence is TGTGCCAGCAGTCGGAGCCGGGACAGTACCTACGAGCAGTACTTC.

V gene TRBV9 combines with J gene TRBJ1-2; TRBD1 is a possible D gene (5 bases). Germline V gene lookup returns CDR1 SGDLS and CDR2 YYNGEE. V lost 0 bases, J lost 2 bases, and 11 bases lay in between. The CDR3 loop spans 15 amino acids. The CDR3 spells CASSVEFGGNYGYTF. For the CDR3, the DNA is TGTGCCAGCAGCGTAGAGTTCGGGGGGAACTATGGCTACACCTTC.

Turning to this clone: Other DNA sequences in this sample translate to the same CDR3. V and J are TRBV29-1 and TRBJ2-7, with D hard to call. Trimming pared 1 base from V and 2 bases from J, leaving 3 bases between. The CDR3 runs 11 residues. CDR1 is SQVTM and CDR2 is ANQGSEA in the germline V gene. The CDR3 protein is CSVEGAYEQYF. CDR3 bases: TGCAGCGTTGAAGGAGCCTACGAGCAGTACTTC.

The rearrangement links TRBV5-1 to TRBJ1-1, with D perhaps TRBD1 (6 bases). V dropped 4 bases and J dropped 9 bases, with 10 bases sitting between them. CDR3 length equals 11 residues. CDR1 is SGHRS and CDR2 is YFSETQ in the germline V gene. This chain's CDR3 is CASSADRKAFF. The CDR3 DNA sequence: TGCGCCAGCAGCGCAGACAGGAAAGCTTTCTTT.

This clone was recorded only once. This chain uses TRBV11-2 with TRBJ2-1, with 7 bases lining up with TRBD2. The CDR3 totals 15 residues. After removal of 3 bases from V and 3 bases from J, the junction contained 5 bases not matched to a gene. Germline-derived CDR1 and CDR2 are SGHAT and FQNNGV. The CDR3 sequence is CASSFREDGYNEQFF. The CDR3 nucleotides are TGTGCCAGCAGCTTTCGGGAGGACGGCTACAATGAGCAGTTCTTC.